This TCR beta chain stems from a study of beta chain features in type 1 diabetes. At the level of the study: Age, gender and cell yields were alike across patients and healthy donors. Researchers looked at 107,917,701 sorted cells across all samples.

Purities over 95% were achieved in all sorted populations. Findings of the study overall: Across all four CD4+ subsets, people with type 1 diabetes showed modestly shorter TCRB CDR3s.

About this clone: Its antigen is as yet unknown.

Of the isolated RNA, all was reverse transcribed, and so the sequenced material was expressed TCRB transcripts. About 3.5 million reads, on average, came from each naive, central memory and regulatory T cell sample. Sequencing was performed with immunoSEQ multiplex PCR; in TCRdb, only in-frame clones are kept and a portion is missing. The sample holds 400,000 or so clones, roughly 9.8% seen once. The sample taken for sequencing was central memory CD4+ T cells from blood. The sequence was obtained from a man between 25 and 39 years old with type 1 diabetes.

The CDR3, as DNA: TGTGCCAGCAGCCCGGGACCGCTCCTCAATGAGCAGTTCTTC. This encodes CASSPGPLLNEQFF. The chain uses TRBV7-2 and TRBJ2-1; D may correspond to TRBD1 or TRBD2 (5 bases each). Trimming stripped 5 bases from V and 6 bases from J, with 14 bases between. This CDR3 comprises 14 residues. CDR1 is SGHTA and CDR2 is FQGNSA in the germline V gene.